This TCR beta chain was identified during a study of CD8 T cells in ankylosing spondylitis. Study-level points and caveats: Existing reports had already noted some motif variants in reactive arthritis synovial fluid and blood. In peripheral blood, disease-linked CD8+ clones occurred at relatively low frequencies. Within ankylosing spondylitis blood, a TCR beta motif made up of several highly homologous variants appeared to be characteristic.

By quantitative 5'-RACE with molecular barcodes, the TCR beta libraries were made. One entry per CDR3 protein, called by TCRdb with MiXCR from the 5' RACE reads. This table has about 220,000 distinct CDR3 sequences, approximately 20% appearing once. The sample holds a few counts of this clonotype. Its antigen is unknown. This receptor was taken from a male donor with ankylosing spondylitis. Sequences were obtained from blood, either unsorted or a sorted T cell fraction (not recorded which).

In DNA form, the CDR3 reads TGTGCCAGCAGCCCCGTTTGGTCCGGGGAGCTGTTTTTT. This sequence encodes CASSPVWSGELFF. V and J are TRBV7-3 and TRBJ2-2; D gene uncertain. CDR3 length: 13 amino acids. CDR1 and CDR2 from the germline V gene are SGHTA and FQGTGA. Trimming pared 5 bases from V and 6 bases from J, leaving 10 bases between.